Listed below are T cell receptor beta chains from one sample, sequenced in a study of cytomegalovirus exposure and HLA in healthy donors. Data came from immunoSEQ multiplex PCR; TCRdb stores just in-frame clones and leaves some out. The sample carries 90,000 to 100,000 clones, about 83% recorded once. The sequenced sample was PBMCs. Receptors were obtained from a man aged 55 to 70 in good health and CMV-seropositive. CDR3s include the opening cysteine and the closing phenylalanine or tryptophan. A D gene is named only where the DNA matches it firmly. Clone sizes are given selectively: once, few, many, or a class where the clone is expanded.

j_gene | abundance | v_gene | len | d_gene | CDR3nt | CDR3aa
TRBJ2-3 | . | TRBV11-2 | 15 | . | TGTGCCAGCAGCGTCTCGGGACAAGTACCAGATACGCAGTATTTT | CASSVSGQVPDTQYF
TRBJ2-3 | . | TRBV6-6 | 14 | TRBD2 | TGTGCCACGGGGCCTAGCGGGTACACAGATACGCAGTATTTT | CATGPSGYTDTQYF
TRBJ2-3 | . | TRBV6-5 | 16 | TRBD2 | TGTGCCAGCAGTTACGGGAGCGGGGGGAGCACAGATACGCAGTATTTT | CASSYGSGGSTDTQYF
TRBJ1-3 | . | TRBV19 | 15 | . | TGTGCCAGTAGTATTTCTGCCGCGGCTGGAAACACCATATATTTT | CASSISAAAGNTIYF
TRBJ2-7 | . | TRBV6-1 | 14 | TRBD1 | TGTGCCAGCAGGAGGACAGGAACCTCCTACGAGCAGTACTTC | CASRRTGTSYEQYF
TRBJ2-3 | . | TRBV5-1 | 14 | . | TGCGCCAGCAGCTTCCGGGAGTCTGGCGATACGCAGTATTTT | CASSFRESGDTQYF
TRBJ2-7 | . | TRBV5-1 | 14 | . | TGCGCCAGCAGTTCGGGGGGCAGTTTATACGAGCAGTACTTC | CASSSGGSLYEQYF
TRBJ1-1 | few | TRBV19 | 13 | . | TGTGCCACAACCTCTCGGGGGTTTACTGAAGCTTTCTTT | CATTSRGFTEAFF
TRBJ1-5 | . | TRBV7-2 | 14 | . | TGTGCCAGCAGCTTCCTCGGGGGTAATCAGCCCCAGCATTTT | CASSFLGGNQPQHF
TRBJ2-7 | . | TRBV19 | 14 | . | TGTGCCAGTAGTAGGGGGACACAAACCTACGAGCAGTACTTC | CASSRGTQTYEQYF
TRBJ2-7 | . | TRBV14 | 18 | TRBD1 | TGTGCCAGCAGCCAAACCGGGACAGGGGGCCTCGGCGTGAGCGAGCAGTACTTC | CASSQTGTGGLGVSEQYF
TRBJ1-4 | . | TRBV7-2 | 15 | . | TGTGCCAGCAGCTTAACTCTAAAGGGGGTCGGAGGACTGTTTTTT | CASSLTLKGVGGLFF
TRBJ1-2 | once | TRBV7-9 | 15 | . | TGTGCCAGCAGCCCATTGGGGGCCGGGGGGCACGGCTACACCTTC | CASSPLGAGGHGYTF
TRBJ2-2 | . | TRBV7-2 | 15 | . | TGTGCCAGCAGCTTATGGACAATAGTGGGCGGGGAGCTGTTTTTT | CASSLWTIVGGELFF
TRBJ2-3 | . | TRBV9 | 19 | . | TGTGCCAGCAGCGTAGAGGGTGTTTTCGGGGTCCATGCCACAGATACGCAGTATTTT | CASSVEGVFGVHATDTQYF
TRBJ2-6 | . | TRBV4-3 | 16 | . | TGCGCCAGCAGCCAAGTAGGGGGTTCTGGGGCCAACGTCCTGACTTTC | CASSQVGGSGANVLTF
TRBJ2-3 | . | TRBV19 | 13 | . | TGTGCCAGTACCCCGGACTTCGGAGATACGCAGTATTTT | CASTPDFGDTQYF
TRBJ1-4 | . | TRBV10-2 | 15 | . | TGCGCCAGCAGTGAAGGGGACACAACTAATGAAAAACTGTTTTTT | CASSEGDTTNEKLFF
TRBJ2-1 | few | TRBV7-2 | 15 | . | TGTGCCAGCAGCATACAGAGTCCCGTCTACAATGAGCAGTTCTTC | CASSIQSPVYNEQFF
TRBJ1-4 | . | TRBV4-3 | 16 | TRBD1 | TGCGCCAGCAGCCAAGAAGACAGGGGAACTAATGAAAAACTGTTTTTT | CASSQEDRGTNEKLFF
TRBJ2-5 | . | TRBV5-5 | 14 | . | TGTGCCAGCAGCTTGGAACAGTCTTGGGAGACCCAGTACTTC | CASSLEQSWETQYF
TRBJ2-2 | once | TRBV4-3 | 15 | . | TGCGCCAGCAGCCAAGGGACAGCGAACACCGGGGAGCTGTTTTTT | CASSQGTANTGELFF
TRBJ2-3 | . | TRBV20-1 | 11 | . | TGCAGTGCCTATTCTAGTGTCGCGCAGTATTTT | CSAYSSVAQYF
TRBJ1-1 | . | TRBV27 | 13 | . | TGTGCCAGCAGTTCAACTAGGCTGACTGAAGCTTTCTTT | CASSSTRLTEAFF
TRBJ1-2 | . | TRBV19 | 11 | . | TGTGCCAGTAGGGCCAGTTGGGGCTACACCTTC | CASRASWGYTF
TRBJ1-1 | . | TRBV28 | 12 | . | TGTGCCAGCAGTCCTGCCCGGGCTGAAGCTTTCTTT | CASSPARAEAFF
TRBJ1-2 | . | TRBV6-5 | 14 | . | TGTGCCAGCAGCCTGACTCAGGGCTGGGGTGGCTACACCTTC | CASSLTQGWGGYTF
TRBJ2-3 | . | TRBV1 | 16 | . | TGCACCAGCAGCCCTCCTAATGGCGGGGGGCTAGATACGCAGTATTTT | CTSSPPNGGGLDTQYF
TRBJ2-7 | . | TRBV13 | 15 | TRBD1 | TGTGCCAGCAGCTTCGAACAGGGGGCCTTCTACGAGCAGTACTTC | CASSFEQGAFYEQYF
TRBJ1-2 | . | TRBV6-5 | 14 | . | TGTGCCAGCAGAGATGCGGACTTTAACTATGGCTACACCTTC | CASRDADFNYGYTF
TRBJ1-5 | . | TRBV5-6 | 16 | TRBD1 | TGTGCCAGCAGCACCCGACAGGGTCGGAGCAATCAGCCCCAGCATTTT | CASSTRQGRSNQPQHF
TRBJ2-3 | . | TRBV11-2 | 16 | TRBD2 | TGTGCCAGCAGCGAACGGGAGCGGGGTCCCACAGATACGCAGTATTTT | CASSERERGPTDTQYF
TRBJ1-1 | . | TRBV7-8 | 15 | TRBD1 | TGTGCCAGCAGCGCCTGGGACAGAAGAAACACTGAAGCTTTCTTT | CASSAWDRRNTEAFF
TRBJ2-5 | . | TRBV19 | 15 | TRBD2 | TGTGCCAGTAGTATTAGTGCAACTAGCGGGGAGACCCAGTACTTC | CASSISATSGETQYF
TRBJ2-7 | . | TRBV19 | 13 | TRBD1 | TGTGCCAGTAGTATGGGGACAGGGGACGAGCAGTACTTC | CASSMGTGDEQYF
TRBJ2-3 | . | TRBV6-4 | 14 | TRBD1 | TGTGCCAGCAAGCAGGGGGTAGGCACAGATACGCAGTATTTT | CASKQGVGTDTQYF
TRBJ2-2 | . | TRBV7-2 | 16 | . | TGTGCCAGCAGCTTAGGAGGGCCGACTCGCCCCGGGGAGCTGTTTTTT | CASSLGGPTRPGELFF
TRBJ2-7 | . | TRBV6-1 | 15 | TRBD1 | TGTGCCAGCAGAAACCCGTGGGACAGGGGGTCCGAGCAGTACTTC | CASRNPWDRGSEQYF
TRBJ1-2 | . | TRBV5-6 | 12 | . | TGTGCCAGCAGCTTCGGCGGGTCTGGCTACACCTTC | CASSFGGSGYTF
TRBJ1-2 | . | TRBV28 | 16 | . | TGTGCCAGCAGTCAAAACCCCGCCGCCTATAACTATGGCTACACCTTC | CASSQNPAAYNYGYTF
TRBJ1-2 | few | TRBV5-6 | 14 | . | TGTGCCAGCAGCTTGGGACAGGTTAACTATGGCTACACCTTC | CASSLGQVNYGYTF
TRBJ2-7 | few | TRBV6-1 | 13 | TRBD1 | TGTGCCAGCAGCCCCCGGGACAGCTACGAGCAGTACTTC | CASSPRDSYEQYF
TRBJ2-3 | . | TRBV2 | 14 | TRBD2 | TGTGCCTCGACGGGGACTACCAAGACAGATACGCAGTATTTT | CASTGTTKTDTQYF
TRBJ1-1 | . | TRBV28 | 15 | TRBD1 | TGTGCCAGCAGACCGGGACAGGGATTTTCCACTGAAGCTTTCTTT | CASRPGQGFSTEAFF
TRBJ1-3 | few | TRBV12-5 | 14 | TRBD1 | TGTGCTAGTGGACCGACAGGGACTGGAAACACCATATATTTT | CASGPTGTGNTIYF
TRBJ2-1 | once | TRBV7-9 | 14 | . | TGTGCCAGCAGCTTGAAGACGGGCGGGAATGAGCAGTTCTTC | CASSLKTGGNEQFF
TRBJ2-3 | . | TRBV5-1 | 16 | . | TGCGCCAGCAGCACTGGACTTGAGGCCCTCACAGATACGCAGTATTTT | CASSTGLEALTDTQYF
TRBJ1-6 | . | TRBV6-5 | 14 | TRBD1 | TGTGCCAGCAGGCCGGGACAGGGGTATTCACCCCTCCACTTT | CASRPGQGYSPLHF